The 3 T cell receptor beta chains listed next were all sequenced from one sample in a study of beta chain features in type 1 diabetes. These receptors lack a known antigen. What was sequenced were expressed TCRB transcripts, since all of the isolated RNA had been reverse transcribed. Repertoires were generated with immunoSEQ multiplex PCR, while TCRdb's copy carries only in-frame clones and drops some. The sample yields 630,000 or so clones, roughly 13% seen once. Points from the study as a whole: The study found moderately but significantly shorter TCRB CDR3s in all four CD4+ subsets of Type 1 diabetes patients.

Sequenced material: naive CD4+ T cells from blood. Receptors originate from a man younger than 35 with type 1 diabetes.

The chain couples TRBV23-1 to TRBJ2-1; 12 positions match TRBD2. TRBV23-1 is labeled an ORF, and its function is uncertain. Trimming removed 2 bases from V and 7 bases from J; junction bases left unmatched: 12. This CDR3 contains 18 residues. The CDR3 loop is CASSQPRKTSGSRNEQFF. The DNA for the CDR3 is TGCGCCAGCAGTCAACCCCGGAAGACTAGCGGGAGTAGGAATGAGCAGTTCTTC.

In its sample, this clone was seen a few times. The chain links TRBV9 to TRBJ2-3, with D possibly matching TRBD1 (6 bases). The germline V and J ends were trimmed by 2 bases and 4 bases, with 8 bases remaining between them. The CDR3 is made up of 13 amino acids. Germline values: CDR1 SGDLS, CDR2 YYNGEE. The CDR3 loop reads CASSVDSPDTQYF. For the CDR3, the DNA is TGTGCCAGCAGCGTGGACAGTCCAGATACGCAGTATTTT. Full variable domain (rest looked up from reference TRBV9 and TRBJ2-3): DSGVTQTPKHLITATGQRVTLRCSPRSGDLSVYWYQQSLDQGLQFLIQYYNGEERAKGNILERFSAQQFPDLHSELNLSSLELGDSALYFCASSVDSPDTQYFGPGTRLTVL.

This clone turned up a few times. V gene TRBV5-4 combines with J gene TRBJ2-4, with a weak D call TRBD1 (6 bases). Germline CDR1 SGHNT, CDR2 YYREEE (reference sequence). V was clipped by 3 bases and J by 2 bases, with 15 bases between them. The CDR3 is 16 residues long. The CDR3 coding sequence is TGTGCCAGCAGCTCTGAAAAAGGGGGAACCAAAAACATTCAGTACTTC. Its translation: CASSSEKGGTKNIQYF.